Presented here are 16 T cell receptor beta chains from one specimen sequenced in a study of blood T cell repertoires in COVID-19. Data came from immunoSEQ multiplex PCR; TCRdb stores just in-frame clones and leaves some out. The sample yields over 150,000 clones, roughly 80% seen once. The sample comprised peripheral blood. These receptors originate from a woman in her forties or fifties with acute or convalescent COVID-19.

This chain joins TRBV19 and TRBJ2-7, with 8 bases that match TRBD1. Germline loops: CDR1 LNHDA, CDR2 SQIVND (reference sequence). With 6 bases clipped from V and 6 bases from J, the junction kept 10 bases outside the gene matches. The CDR3 consists of 14 residues. CDR3 sequence (DNA): TGTGCCAGTAGAGACCAGACAGGGGCCCGCGAGCAGTACTTC. Its protein is CASRDQTGAREQYF. Looking up the rest from reference TRBV19 and TRBJ2-7 gives the full variable domain: DGGITQSPKYLFRKEGQNVTLSCEQNLNHDAMYWYRQDPGQGLRLIYYSQIVNDFQKGDIAEGYSVSREKKESFPLTVTSAQKNPTAFYLCASRDQTGAREQYFGPGTRLTVT.

V and J are TRBV18 and TRBJ2-3; D perhaps matches TRBD2 (6 bases). Germline CDR1 is KGHSH and CDR2 is LQKENI. The V gene lost 2 bases and the J gene lost 2 bases, with 11 bases spanning the gap. The CDR3 has 15 amino acids. CDR3 loop: CASSPAGRSTDTQYF. The DNA of the CDR3 is TGTGCCAGCTCACCAGCGGGGCGATCCACAGATACGCAGTATTTT.

The chain employs TRBV18 and TRBJ2-7; 11 positions agree with TRBD2. Germline lookup yields CDR1 KGHSH and CDR2 LQKENI. V lost 6 bases, J lost 12 bases, and 16 bases stayed unmatched. The CDR3 has 15 amino acids. The chain's CDR3 is CASSPSTSGVTTGYF. CDR3 DNA sequence: TGTGCCAGCTCTCCCTCGACTAGCGGGGTCACAACGGGGTACTTC.

The V and J genes are TRBV6-5 and TRBJ1-2, with D perhaps matching TRBD1 (5 bases). Germline CDR1 reads MNHEY; CDR2 reads SVGAGI. CDR3 length: 12 residues. The ends were cut back, 8 bases at V and 4 bases at J, with 11 bases in the middle. CDR3 bases: TGTGCCAGCCAGGGCAACTCCTATGGCTACACCTTC. Encoded protein: CASQGNSYGYTF.

The rearrangement uses TRBV30 and TRBJ2-3, with TRBD2 as a possible D gene (5 bases). The germline V gene encodes CDR1 GTSNPN and CDR2 SVGIG (reference sequence). V was cut by 5 bases and J by 0 bases, with 12 bases left in between. The CDR3 totals 14 residues. This CDR3 is CAWGASYSTDTQYF. CDR3 nucleotide sequence: TGTGCCTGGGGCGCTAGCTATAGCACAGATACGCAGTATTTT.

The V gene is TRBV4-2, the J gene TRBJ2-3, with D unclear. The germline V gene has CDR1 LGHNA and CDR2 YNFKEQ. Trimming removed 6 bases from V and 4 bases from J, with 11 bases in between. This CDR3 comprises 13 residues. As DNA, the CDR3 is TGTGCCAGCAGACTTACGAACTCAGATACGCAGTATTTT. Translating it yields CASRLTNSDTQYF.

This clone was counted at least ten times. The V and J genes are TRBV29-1 and TRBJ2-1; D possibly corresponds to TRBD2 (6 bases). Germline CDR1 reads SQVTM; CDR2 reads ANQGSEA. V dropped 5 bases and J dropped 2 bases, with 10 bases sitting between them. This CDR3 comprises 13 residues. CDR3 nucleotide sequence: TGCAGCGTTCGAGCGGGCACCTACAATGAGCAGTTCTTC. Residues: CSVRAGTYNEQFF.

The chain joins TRBV6-5 to TRBJ1-2; TRBD1 agrees at 9 bases. The germline V gene encodes CDR1 MNHEY and CDR2 SVGAGI. The ends lost 4 bases at V and 0 bases at J; junction bases unmatched: 3. The length of the CDR3 is 15 residues. This CDR3 is CASSLGQGSNYGYTF. Written as DNA, the CDR3 is TGTGCCAGCAGTTTGGGACAGGGCTCTAACTATGGCTACACCTTC.

Here the CDR3 DNA reads TGTGCCAGCAGCCTTATCGCCCACGGGGTGAGCACTGAAGCTTTCTTT. Amino acid sequence: CASSLIAHGVSTEAFF. This chain joins TRBV11-2 and TRBJ1-1; D gene uncertain. The CDR3 runs 16 residues. CDR1 SGHAT and CDR2 FQNNGV come from the germline V gene. Between the trimmed V and J ends, which lost 5 bases and 4 bases, there was a span of 20 bases.

This chain connects TRBV6-5 to TRBJ1-1, with 7 bases that match TRBD1. CDR3 length: 14 amino acids. Germline loops: CDR1 MNHEY, CDR2 SVGAGI. The J segment lost 2 bases and the V segment lost 6 bases, leaving 6 bases of the junction unmatched. CDR3 amino acids: CASSGDRVNTEAFF. The CDR3 coding sequence is TGTGCCAGCAGCGGCGACAGGGTTAACACTGAAGCTTTCTTT.

The chain is built from TRBV7-9 and TRBJ1-2, with D perhaps TRBD1 (6 bases). The V end was cut by 2 bases, the J end by 2 bases, with 12 bases between. The CDR3 loop spans 15 amino acids. In germline, CDR1 is SEHNR, CDR2 FQNEAQ (reference sequence). The CDR3 is CASSLPLTGNYGYTF. CDR3 in DNA: TGTGCCAGCAGCTTACCTTTGACAGGAAACTATGGCTACACCTTC.

V and J are TRBV6-2 or TRBV6-3 and TRBJ2-1; 9 nucleotides match TRBD2. V was pared by 0 bases and J by 8 bases, with 17 bases of the junction left unmatched. The CDR3 consists of 19 residues. Germline V gene sequence: CDR1 MNHEY, CDR2 SVGEGT. The CDR3 nucleotides are TGTGCCAGCAGTTACTCGAGGGAAGCGGGGGGCCCCTTTGGAGATGAGCAGTTCTTC. This translates into CASSYSREAGGPFGDEQFF.

The V gene is TRBV6-6, the J gene TRBJ1-6; weak D call: TRBD1 (6 bases). Germline V lookup: CDR1 MNHNY, CDR2 SVGAGI (reference sequence). This CDR3 has 16 residues. V lost 3 bases and J 3 bases, leaving 12 bases between the germline ends. In DNA, the CDR3 is TGTGCCAGCAGTTATCGAGGGGGGGACTATAATTCACCCCTCCACTTT. Amino acids: CASSYRGGDYNSPLHF.

This clone occurred once. The chain employs TRBV15 and TRBJ2-7; TRBD2 matches at 13 bases. Looked up from germline, CDR1 is LNHNV and CDR2 is YYDKDF (reference sequence). The CDR3 sequence is 17 residues long. V shed 0 bases, J shed 3 bases, and the junction held 5 bases outside the gene matches. This CDR3 reads CATSRDPGLAGSYEQYF. DNA for the CDR3: TGTGCCACCAGCAGAGATCCGGGACTAGCGGGGAGCTACGAGCAGTACTTC.

This clone showed up just a few times. The gene calls are TRBV16 and TRBJ2-3; 8 positions agree with TRBD2. Germline V gene data show CDR1 as KGHSY and CDR2 as FQNENV. The junction had 9 bases not matched to a gene; V was cut back by 3 bases and J by 10 bases. The CDR3 is 14 amino acids. DNA for the CDR3: TGTGCCAGCAGCCAGACTACAACGGGGGGGGCGCAGTATTTT. It is translated as CASSQTTTGGAQYF.

This chain joins TRBV5-4 and TRBJ2-1; 11 nucleotides agree with TRBD2. Unmatched junction bases numbered 11, after V lost 4 bases and J lost 5 bases. Germline V gene sequence: CDR1 SGHNT, CDR2 YYREEE (reference sequence). CDR3 size: 17 residues. The CDR3: CASSPIWTSGHNNEQFF. DNA of the CDR3: TGTGCCAGCAGCCCCATATGGACTAGCGGGCATAACAATGAGCAGTTCTTC.